The source of this T cell receptor (beta chain) is a study of T cell clonality in common variable immunodeficiency. Study results and limitations: Reportedly, TCR beta sequences from common variable immunodeficiency showed fewer deletions and N-nucleotide insertions.

This CDR3 is built from 17 residues. Trimming shortened V by 1 base and J by 1 base, and 16 bases separated the two germline ends. Germline loops: CDR1 SSHAT, CDR2 FNYEAQ (reference sequence). The assay was immunoSEQ multiplex PCR, and TCRdb's table has in-frame clones only and misses some. The sample holds some 50,000 clones, and no clone turns up only once. This clone was observed at least ten times. Its antigen is unidentified. The observed sequence ends 3 residues before the CDR3 terminus, with the missing tail filled in from the germline J gene. V and J are TRBV7-7 and TRBJ2-5; possibly TRBD1 for D (5 bases). The receptor's source is a person between 18 and 75 years old in good health. Sequencing input: peripheral blood mononuclear cells. CDR3 DNA (partial): TGTGCCAGCAGCTTAGGGGGCGCAGCACTAACCCAAGAGACC. This sequence encodes CASSLGGAALTQET. The CDR3 in full is CASSLGGAALTQETQYF.